Listed below are T cell receptor beta chains from one sample, sequenced in a study of beta chain features in type 1 diabetes. Profiled with immunoSEQ multiplex PCR; TCRdb holds only in-frame clones, not every one. The profile shows fewer than 200,000 clones, over 7.5% of them singletons. The sequenced sample consisted of central memory CD4+ T cells from blood. The origin of the receptors is a young man in good health. CDR3s include the opening cysteine and the closing phenylalanine or tryptophan. The D gene is left open where the match is weak. Clone sizes are given selectively: once, few, many, or a class where the clone is expanded.

>TRBD1|NA|TRBJ1-4|TRBV7-9
TGTGCCAGCAGCCAGACAGGGTATGGGGAAAAACTGTTTTTT
CASSQTGYGEKLFF
>NA|few|TRBJ1-1|TRBV11-2
TGTGCCAGCAGCTTTTCAATTGAAGCTTTCTTT
CASSFSIEAFF
>TRBD1|NA|TRBJ2-7|TRBV29-1
TGCAGCACGACCGGGACAGGCTCCTACGAGCAGTACTTC
CSTTGTGSYEQYF
>NA|few|TRBJ2-7|TRBV30
TGTGCCTGGAGGTCAAATGGGCAGGGGAACTTCTACGAGCAGTACTTC
CAWRSNGQGNFYEQYF
>NA|few|TRBJ2-5|TRBV6-5
TGTGCCAGCAAGGTCCGGGGAAATGAGGAGACCCAGTACTTC
CASKVRGNEETQYF
>NA|few|TRBJ2-7|TRBV2
TGTGCCAGCACCTTAGTGACTTACGGCATGGAGCAGTACTTC
CASTLVTYGMEQYF
>NA|few|TRBJ1-1|TRBV20-1
TGCAGTGCTTACACGACAGGACTCCTCTTT
CSAYTTGLLF
>NA|many|TRBJ2-5|TRBV7-2
TGTGCCAGCAGCCCCGGGGGGACCCAGTACTTC
CASSPGGTQYF
>NA|few|TRBJ1-2|TRBV7-2
TGTGCCAGCGGCCAAAGTTCTAACTATGGCTACACCTTC
CASGQSSNYGYTF
>NA|many|TRBJ2-5|TRBV7-3
TGTGCCAGCAGCCTCGCGCCCCAAGAGACCCAGTACTTC
CASSLAPQETQYF
>NA|NA|TRBJ2-7|TRBV28
TGTGCCAGCGGAATAACAGGTGCCATTTACGAGCAGTACTTC
CASGITGAIYEQYF
>NA|NA|TRBJ1-2|TRBV5-1
TGCGCCAGCAGCTTGATAGGGAGCGGCTACACCTTC
CASSLIGSGYTF
>TRBD1|few|TRBJ2-7|TRBV18
TGTGCCAGCTTGACGACAGGGCCCTACGAGCAGTACTTC
CASLTTGPYEQYF
>TRBD1|NA|TRBJ2-6|TRBV5-6
TGTGCCAGCAGCCCCGACAGGGGTTTTTCTGGGGCCAACGTCCTGACTTTC
CASSPDRGFSGANVLTF
>TRBD2|few|TRBJ2-7|TRBV6-1
TGTGCCAGCAGGAGTAGCGGGAGCTACGAGCAGTACTTC
CASRSSGSYEQYF
>NA|once|TRBJ2-3|TRBV12-5
TGTGCTAGTGCTGCAGGGGCGAGTACGCAGTATTTT
CASAAGASTQYF
>TRBD1|few|TRBJ1-4|TRBV5-8
TGTGCCAGCAGCCGGGGACAGGGTAATGAAAAACTGTTTTTT
CASSRGQGNEKLFF
>NA|few|TRBJ1-2|TRBV11-2
TGTGCCAGCGCTGGGGAGGGACTTGAGGCTTACGGCTACACCTTC
CASAGEGLEAYGYTF
>TRBD2|NA|TRBJ2-7|TRBV7-6
TGTGCCAGCAGCCCGGGGCGGGAGCCTCACGAGCAGTACTTC
CASSPGREPHEQYF
>TRBD1|few|TRBJ1-1|TRBV9
TGTGCCAGCAGCGTAGGGGCGGACAGGGACACTGAAGCTTTCTTT
CASSVGADRDTEAFF
>TRBD2|NA|TRBJ2-1|TRBV30
TGTGCCTGGAGTGAACTAGCGGGGGTTCAGGAGCAGTTCTTC
CAWSELAGVQEQFF
>TRBD1|NA|TRBJ1-2|TRBV25-1
TGTGCCAGCCAAGGACCGGGACAGGGGAACTATGGCTACACCTTC
CASQGPGQGNYGYTF
>TRBD2|NA|TRBJ2-5|TRBV9
TGTGCCAGCAGACACCACTGGGGGGTATGCGGGGGGGCCGGGGAGACCCAGTACTTC
CASRHHWGVCGGAGETQYF
>TRBD2|few|TRBJ2-1|TRBV27
TGTGCCAGCAGTCCCGGACTAGCGGGAGCCAAGAATGAGCAGTTCTTC
CASSPGLAGAKNEQFF
>TRBD2|few|TRBJ2-2|TRBV9
TGTGCCAGCAGCCGAATAGCGGGGATCACCGGGGAGCTGTTTTTT
CASSRIAGITGELFF
>NA|NA|TRBJ2-2|TRBV5-4
TGTGCCAGCAGCTTGATAGGGGTCAACACCGGGGAGCTGTTTTTT
CASSLIGVNTGELFF
>TRBD2|NA|TRBJ2-1|TRBV28
TGTGCCAGCAGTTCCCCAACCGGGACTAGCAGGAATGAGCAGTTCTTC
CASSSPTGTSRNEQFF
>NA|NA|TRBJ2-5|TRBV4-3
TGCGCCAGCAGCCCCGCTGAGTACCAAGAGACCCAGTACTTC
CASSPAEYQETQYF
>NA|many|TRBJ1-4|TRBV18
TGTGCCAGCTCAAGATCCAGAGGTGAAAAACTGTTTTTT
CASSRSRGEKLFF
>TRBD1|few|TRBJ1-3|TRBV28
TGTGCCAGCAGGGAGACAGGGACTGGAAACACCATATATTTT
CASRETGTGNTIYF
>NA|few|TRBJ1-2|TRBV27
TGTGCCAGCAGTTCCCCAGGGAACTATGGCTACACCTTC
CASSSPGNYGYTF